The 23 T cell receptor beta chains given below trace back to one sample, sequenced in a study of T cell responses to AZD1222 COVID-19 vaccine. This table comes from immunoSEQ multiplex PCR, and its TCRdb copy is limited to in-frame clones, with some not included. The sample holds tens of thousands of clones, 75% to 90% seen once. The material sequenced was peripheral blood, taken on day 0 of AZD1222 vaccination. The receptors originated from an adult in good health.

This chain links TRBV4-2 with TRBJ1-3, with D maybe TRBD1 (5 bases). The CDR3 is made up of 20 amino acids. The V end was cut by 1 base, the J end by 0 bases, with 22 bases between. Germline V gene data show CDR1 as LGHNA and CDR2 as YNFKEQ. The CDR3 loop is CASSQVWAAGTKSSGNTIYF. The CDR3 coding sequence is TGTGCCAGCAGCCAAGTTTGGGCGGCCGGGACGAAGAGCTCTGGAAACACCATATATTTT.

In this sample, this clone turned up a few times. The rearrangement links TRBV20-1 to TRBJ1-5, with D maybe TRBD1 (5 bases). CDR3 length: 16 residues. Germline CDR1 DFQATT, CDR2 SNEGSKA (reference sequence). V was trimmed by 3 bases and J by 6 bases, leaving 21 bases between them. The CDR3 DNA is TGCAGTGCTAGTAGGGCAGGTGACAGCCCCAGTCAGCCCCAGCATTTT. Translated: CSASRAGDSPSQPQHF.

The chain uses TRBV28 and TRBJ2-6; D unclear. V lost 1 base to trimming and J lost 2 bases, with 6 bases between them. Germline V lookup: CDR1 MDHEN, CDR2 SYDVKM. This CDR3 has 15 amino acids. The CDR3 DNA sequence: TGTGCCAGCAGTTTATCCCCCCCTGGGGCCAACGTCCTGACTTTC. Protein: CASSLSPPGANVLTF.

The chain carries TRBV5-1 and TRBJ2-5, with 8 bases aligning to TRBD1. CDR1 and CDR2 (germline): SGHRS, YFSETQ. The junction had 6 bases not matched to a gene; V was cut back by 7 bases and J by 4 bases. This CDR3 spans 13 amino acids. The DNA for the CDR3 is TGCGCCAGCGCGACAGGGGTGGGAGAGACCCAGTACTTC. As protein: CASATGVGETQYF.

The gene calls are TRBV12-3 or TRBV12-4 and TRBJ1-2; D unclear. V was clipped by 5 bases and J by 2 bases, with 9 bases between them. This CDR3 region has 13 residues. CDR3 loop: CASSLDANYGYTF. Written as DNA, the CDR3 is TGTGCCAGCAGTCTGGACGCGAACTATGGCTACACCTTC.

The chain couples TRBV13 to TRBJ1-1; tentative D call: TRBD1 (5 bases). The CDR3 extends over 16 amino acids. CDR1 and CDR2 (germline): PRHDT, FYEKMQ (reference sequence). V was trimmed by 2 bases and J by 0 bases, leaving 13 bases between them. This CDR3 reads CASSLRMGVVNTEAFF. DNA of the CDR3: TGTGCCAGCAGCTTACGCATGGGGGTGGTGAACACTGAAGCTTTCTTT.

The V gene is TRBV5-1, the J gene TRBJ1-6; tentatively, D is TRBD1 (6 bases). The germline V gene encodes CDR1 SGHRS and CDR2 YFSETQ. Trimming took 4 bases from V and 6 from J, leaving 11 bases between them. The length of the CDR3 is 14 residues. The CDR3 coding sequence is TGCGCCAGCAGCCTAGGACAGTCTAATTCACCCCTCCACTTT. Protein sequence: CASSLGQSNSPLHF.

V is TRBV3-1 (or the pseudogene TRBV3-2) and J is TRBJ1-4; D remains ambiguous. V gave up 4 bases and J gave up 8 bases, with 14 bases separating them. Germline V lookup: CDR1 LGHDT, CDR2 YNNKEL (reference sequence). CDR3 length equals 14 residues. CDR3 sequence reads: CASSPLGKEEKLFF. The DNA of the CDR3 is TGTGCCAGCAGCCCACTAGGGAAGGAGGAAAAACTGTTTTTT.

V is TRBV5-1 and J is TRBJ1-2; D not certain. Germline loops: CDR1 SGHRS, CDR2 YFSETQ. V dropped 1 base and J dropped 0 bases, with 7 bases sitting between them. CDR3 size: 14 residues. The DNA for the CDR3 is TGCGCCAGCAGCTTGACGGGGTCTAACTATGGCTACACCTTC. Its protein product is CASSLTGSNYGYTF. The full variable domain, rest sourced from reference TRBV5-1 and TRBJ1-2, is KAGVTQTPRYLIKTRGQQVTLSCSPISGHRSVSWYQQTPGQGLQFLFEYFSETQRNKGNFPGRFSGRQFSNSRSEMNVSTLELGDSALYLCASSLTGSNYGYTFGSGTRLTVV.

The rearrangement uses TRBV5-1 and TRBJ2-7, with 7 positions matching TRBD2. V trimming: 0 bases; J trimming: 3 bases; junction bases outside the gene matches: 3. The CDR3 has 14 residues. Germline V CDR1 and CDR2: SGHRS, YFSETQ. This chain's CDR3 is CASSLGGRLYEQYF. The CDR3 DNA reads as TGCGCCAGCAGCTTGGGCGGGAGACTCTACGAGCAGTACTTC.

V gene TRBV10-3 combines with J gene TRBJ1-5; D is ambiguous. The CDR3 runs to 13 residues. Trimming stripped 1 base from V and 4 bases from J, with 5 bases between. From germline, CDR1 is ENHRY and CDR2 SYGVKD. The CDR3 region has the DNA TGTGCCATCAGTGAGTGGGAGAATCAGCCCCAGCATTTT. Its translation is CAISEWENQPQHF.

This chain links TRBV25-1 with TRBJ2-7; D is undetermined. The germline CDR1 and CDR2 sequences are MGHDK and SYGVNS. This CDR3 has 16 residues. V dropped 1 base and J dropped 0 bases, with 13 bases sitting between them. DNA for the CDR3: TGTGCCAGCAGTGAATTGGGCAGTGCGAGCTCCTACGAGCAGTACTTC. Its translation is CASSELGSASSYEQYF.

V and J are TRBV24-1 and TRBJ2-3; D gene unclear. Germline V lookup: CDR1 KGHDR, CDR2 SFDVKD. The V gene lost 3 bases and the J gene lost 4 bases, with 7 bases spanning the gap. This CDR3 has 13 residues. For the CDR3, the DNA is TGTGCCACCAGTGATACTCTCGCAGATACGCAGTATTTT. The encoded protein is CATSDTLADTQYF.

The chain combines TRBV28 with TRBJ1-5; unclear D gene. V was cut by 2 bases and J by 5 bases, with 7 bases left in between. The length of the CDR3 is 13 residues. CDR1 MDHEN and CDR2 SYDVKM come from the germline V gene. CDR3 protein: CASSLPGDQPQHF. The DNA for the CDR3 is TGTGCCAGCAGTTTACCGGGTGATCAGCCCCAGCATTTT.

The V gene is TRBV11-3, the J gene TRBJ1-3; no reliable D call. The CDR3 spans 17 residues. V gave up 1 base and J gave up 0 bases, with 13 bases separating them. Germline V CDR1 and CDR2: SGHNT, YENEEA. CDR3 coding DNA: TGTGCCAGCAGCTTAGTAAAAGGTGATTACTCTGGAAACACCATATATTTT. Its protein is CASSLVKGDYSGNTIYF.

By its share, this clone is medium-sized (0.01 to 0.1%). The CDR3 nucleotides read TGTGCCAGCAAGGGGGGCGTTAATGAAAAACTGTTTTTT. Protein sequence: CASKGGVNEKLFF. The chain is built from TRBV28 and TRBJ1-4; TRBD1 is a possible D gene (6 bases). Trimming removed 7 bases from V and 4 bases from J, with 10 bases in between. Per the germline V gene, CDR1 is MDHEN and CDR2 is SYDVKM. CDR3 length equals 13 residues.

DNA for the CDR3: TGTGCCAGCAGCCCTCCTAGCGGGAGTAGTGATGAGCAGTTCTTC. This encodes CASSPPSGSSDEQFF. The chain combines TRBV5-6 with TRBJ2-1, with 10 bases aligning to TRBD2. The CDR3 covers 15 residues. Germline CDR1 reads SGHDT; CDR2 reads YYEEEE. V was clipped by 4 bases and J by 8 bases; unmatched bases: 9. Full variable domain (outside the CDR3, taken from reference TRBV5-6 and TRBJ2-1): DAGVTQSPTHLIKTRGQQVTLRCSPKSGHDTVSWYQQALGQGPQFIFQYYEEEERQRGNFPDRFSGHQFPNYSSELNVNALLLGDSALYLCASSPPSGSSDEQFFGPGTRLTVL.

The rearrangement joins TRBV18 to TRBJ1-2; no firm D call. Germline CDR1 KGHSH, CDR2 LQKENI. The CDR3 extends over 13 amino acids. V shed 3 bases and J shed 1 base, with 6 bases lying between them. CDR3 amino acids: CASSPDNNYGYTF. CDR3 DNA: TGTGCCAGCTCACCCGACAATAACTATGGCTACACCTTC. Filled out from reference TRBV18 and TRBJ1-2, the complete variable domain reads NAGVMQNPRHLVRRRGQEARLRCSPMKGHSHVYWYRQLPEEGLKFMVYLQKENIIDESGMPKERFSAEFPKEGPSILRIQQVVRGDSAAYFCASSPDNNYGYTFGSGTRLTVV.

This sequence joins TRBV2 and TRBJ2-7, with TRBD2 identical over 13 bases. J was trimmed by 7 bases and V by 2 bases; bases with no gene match: 5. CDR3 length equals 15 residues. The germline gives CDR1 SNHLY, CDR2 FYNNEI. CDR3: CASSERTSGSWEQYF. The CDR3 DNA is TGTGCCAGCAGTGAAAGGACTAGCGGGAGTTGGGAGCAGTACTTC.

The J gene is TRBJ1-5, the V gene TRBV28; TRBD1 agrees at 9 bases. The germline V gene encodes CDR1 MDHEN and CDR2 SYDVKM. Germline trimming cut 2 bases from V and 7 bases from J; bases unmatched to any gene: 3. The length of the CDR3 is 14 residues. In nucleotides, the CDR3 is TGTGCCAGCAGTTTACCGGGACAGGGCCAGCCCCAGCATTTT. This encodes CASSLPGQGQPQHF. Together with reference TRBV28 and TRBJ1-5, the CDR3 gives the full variable domain: DVKVTQSSRYLVKRTGEKVFLECVQDMDHENMFWYRQDPGLGLRLIYFSYDVKMKEKGDIPEGYSVSREKKERFSLILESASTNQTSMYLCASSLPGQGQPQHFGDGTRLSIL.

In this sample, this clone turned up once. The J gene is TRBJ2-2, the V gene TRBV2; D may be TRBD1 (6 bases). V lost 4 bases and J lost 4, with 10 bases in between. Germline CDR1 and CDR2: SNHLY and FYNNEI. The CDR3 is made up of 14 amino acids. CDR3 residues: CASSVRGGTGELFF. The CDR3, as DNA: TGTGCCAGCAGTGTCAGGGGTGGCACCGGGGAGCTGTTTTTT.

This clone was counted only a few times. The V call is TRBV7-9, the J call TRBJ2-1; TRBD2 matches at 7 bases. Germline V gives CDR1 SEHNR, CDR2 FQNEAQ (reference sequence). The CDR3 runs 19 residues. V shed 1 base, J shed 0 bases, and the junction held 12 bases outside the gene matches. The CDR3 bases are TGTGCCAGCAGCTTAGTTTTCCCGAGCGGGGCAATCTCCTACAATGAGCAGTTCTTC. Encoded protein: CASSLVFPSGAISYNEQFF.

The V call is TRBV28, the J call TRBJ1-2, with 11 bases aligning to TRBD1. CDR1 and CDR2 from the germline V gene are MDHEN and SYDVKM. This CDR3 region has 15 residues. The ends lost 1 base at V and 6 bases at J; junction bases unmatched: 4. Here the CDR3 DNA reads TGTGCCAGCAGTTTATTCGGACAGGGGGCTAATGGCTACACCTTC. As protein: CASSLFGQGANGYTF.